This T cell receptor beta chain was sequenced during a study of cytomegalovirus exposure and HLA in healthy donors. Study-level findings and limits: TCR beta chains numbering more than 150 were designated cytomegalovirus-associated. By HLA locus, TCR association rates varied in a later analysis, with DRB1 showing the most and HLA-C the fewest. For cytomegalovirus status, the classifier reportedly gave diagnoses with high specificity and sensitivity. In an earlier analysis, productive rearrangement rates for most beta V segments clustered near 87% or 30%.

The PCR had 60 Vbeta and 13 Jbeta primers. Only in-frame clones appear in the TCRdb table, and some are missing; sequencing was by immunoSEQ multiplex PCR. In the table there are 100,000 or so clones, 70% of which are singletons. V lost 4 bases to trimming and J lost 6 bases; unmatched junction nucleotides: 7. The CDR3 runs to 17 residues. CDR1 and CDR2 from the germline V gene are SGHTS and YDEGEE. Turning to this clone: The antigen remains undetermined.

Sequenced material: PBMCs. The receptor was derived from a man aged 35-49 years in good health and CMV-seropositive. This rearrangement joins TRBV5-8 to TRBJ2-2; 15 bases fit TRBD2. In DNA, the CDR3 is TGTGCCAGCAGCCGTGGACTAGCGGGAGGGTCAGCCGGGGAGCTGTTTTTT. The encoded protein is CASSRGLAGGSAGELFF.